This TCR beta chain was obtained from a study of blood T cell repertoires in COVID-19. Overall study: Samples representing acute and convalescent COVID-19 were sourced from the United States, Italy and Spain. T cells, B-cell-depleted T cells, or PBMCs supplied cDNA or gDNA.

Original data processing: Reference gene primer amplification yielded estimated nucleated cell counts. Clones were sequenced by immunoSEQ multiplex PCR, and TCRdb holds only the in-frame ones, with some missing. V and J calls and clone size are as listed in that table; D and trimming were resolved from the DNA. The data contain about 240,000 clones, roughly 86% of them singletons. The CDR3 spans 14 residues. Germline assignment: CDR1 SGHRS and CDR2 YFSETQ. With 0 bases clipped from V and 11 bases from J, the junction kept 6 bases outside the gene matches. This TCR was sampled from a woman aged 70 to 79 with active or convalescent COVID-19. The sequenced sample was peripheral blood. The chain combines TRBV5-1 with TRBJ2-1; 9 bases align to TRBD1. In DNA form, the CDR3 reads TGCGCCAGCAGCTTGGCCAGCGGACAGGGGAAGCAGTTCTTC. It specifies CASSLASGQGKQFF.